These 18 T cell receptor beta chains were all obtained from the same sample, sequenced in a study of T-cell reconstitution after alpha-beta-depleted transplantation in children. The library targeted TCRbeta and was prepared with unique molecular identifiers. TCRdb itself ran the PCR reads through MiXCR, one entry per CDR3 protein. The table records approximately 220,000 distinct CDR3 sequences, approximately 15% of them present only once. The sample was PBMCs, mostly from graft donor cells, taken 360 days after TCRalphabeta/CD19-depleted stem cell transplant. Every receptor here comes from a male patient aged 2-15 years who had a stem cell transplant for acute lymphoblastic leukemia, so the T cells may come from the graft donor.

This clonotype was counted between two and nine times. The gene calls are TRBV21-1 and TRBJ1-2; the D call in the table, TRBD1, was not verified against the DNA. TRBV21-1 is classified as a pseudogene. The length of the CDR3 is 14 residues. The CDR3 reads CASSKRQGNYGYTF. The CDR3 DNA reads TGTGCCAGCAGCAAGCGCCAGGGGAACTATGGCTACACCTTC.

The V and J genes are TRBV27 and TRBJ1-1; 7 nucleotides agree with TRBD1. Per the germline V gene, CDR1 is MNHEY and CDR2 is SMNVEV (reference sequence). V lost 3 bases and J lost 7; bases outside the gene matches: 23. This CDR3 comprises 19 residues. CDR3 loop: CASSLTRRQGRVGRYEAFF. The CDR3 DNA follows: TGTGCCAGCAGTTTGACCCGGAGACAGGGTCGGGTAGGAAGATATGAAGCTTTCTTT.

This clonotype was recorded a few times. The V gene is TRBV3-1, the J gene TRBJ2-7; D is unresolved. Trimming cost V 1 base and J 6 bases, with 7 bases left between them. Germline CDR1 is LGHDT and CDR2 is YNNKEL (reference sequence). The CDR3 loop spans 12 amino acids. CDR3 in amino acids: CASSQGVGEQYF. The DNA for the CDR3 is TGTGCCAGCAGCCAAGGGGTGGGCGAGCAGTACTTC.

This clonotype showed up just a few times. The V gene is TRBV21-1, the J gene TRBJ1-6; the table names TRBD1, a call not compared with the DNA. TRBV21-1 is recorded as a pseudogene. The CDR3 covers 19 residues. The CDR3, as DNA: TGTGCCAGCAGCAGAAGTAACAGGGGGCGTCGTTCCGATGATTCACCCCTCCACTTT. Encoded protein: CASSRSNRGRRSDDSPLHF.

This clonotype was detected only a few times. The V call is TRBV4-2, the J call TRBJ2-4, with D possibly TRBD2 on 7 matching bases. Germline V gene data show CDR1 as LGHNA and CDR2 as YNFKEQ. There are 14 residues in the CDR3. Between the trimmed V and J ends, which lost 1 base and 6 bases, there was a span of 10 bases. The CDR3 DNA follows: TGTGCCAGCAGCCAAGTGGGGGGGCTAAACATTCAGTACTTC. Translation: CASSQVGGLNIQYF.

V and J are TRBV20-1 and TRBJ1-1; weak D call: TRBD1 (5 bases). This CDR3 is built from 13 residues. Trimming took off 3 bases at V and 11 bases at J, with 19 bases between the two ends. CDR1 and CDR2 (germline): DFQATT, SNEGSKA (reference sequence). CDR3 DNA sequence: TGCAGTGCTAGGGCTCCGGGGACCCCGGTGGCTTTCTTT. Amino acid sequence: CSARAPGTPVAFF.

The V and J genes are TRBV5-5 and TRBJ2-2, with D possibly matching TRBD1 (6 bases). Germline values: CDR1 SGHKS, CDR2 YYEKEE (reference sequence). CDR3 length equals 14 residues. V lost 7 bases, J lost 6 bases, and 16 bases lay in between. As DNA, the CDR3 is TGTGCCAGCTGGTGGGCAGGGGATGCCGGGGAGCTGTTTTTT. Amino acids: CASWWAGDAGELFF. The full variable domain, its missing parts supplied by reference TRBV5-5 and TRBJ2-2, is DAGVTQSPTHLIKTRGQQVTLRCSPISGHKSVSWYQQVLGQGPQFIFQYYEKEERGRGNFPDRFSARQFPNYSSELNVNALLLGDSALYLCASWWAGDAGELFFGEGSRLTVL.

There are a few counts of this clonotype. CDR3 sequence: CASSLGTSRTDTQYF. In DNA form, the CDR3 reads TGCGCCAGCAGCCTCGGGACTAGCCGCACAGATACGCAGTATTTT. This sequence joins TRBV4-3 and TRBJ2-3; 9 positions agree with TRBD2. V was pared by 4 bases and J by 1 base, with 3 bases of the junction left unmatched. This CDR3 is built from 15 residues. The germline CDR1 and CDR2 sequences are LGHNA and YSLEER.

This clonotype was counted only a few times. This chain links TRBV7-9 with TRBJ2-2; the D gene could be TRBD1 or TRBD2 (5 bases each). Germline CDR1 and CDR2: SEHNR and FQNEAQ (reference sequence). The length of the CDR3 is 14 residues. V was shortened by 6 bases and J by 7 bases, with 15 bases between the two germline ends. The CDR3 is CASRNRGANGELFF. Here the CDR3 DNA reads TGTGCCAGCAGGAATCGGGGCGCGAACGGGGAGCTGTTTTTT. Full variable domain (rest looked up from reference TRBV7-9 and TRBJ2-2): DTGVSQNPRHKITKRGQNVTFRCDPISEHNRLYWYRQTLGQGPEFLTYFQNEAQLEKSRLLSDRFSAERPKGSFSTLEIQRTEQGDSAMYLCASRNRGANGELFFGEGSRLTVL.

This clonotype has just a few counts. The rearrangement uses TRBV4-2 and TRBJ2-7, with 9 positions matching TRBD1. Germline trimming cut 10 bases from V and 0 bases from J; bases unmatched to any gene: 7. This CDR3 comprises 14 residues. CDR1 is LGHNA and CDR2 is YNFKEQ in the germline V gene. Written as DNA, the CDR3 is TGTGCCATCAGAGGGACAGGGAGCTCCTACGAGCAGTACTTC. It translates to CAIRGTGSSYEQYF.

With respect to this clonotype: This is likely a read error, given that the CDR3 carries no conserved phenylalanine or tryptophan at its end. CDR3 region: CASSPRDAERYEQYL. CDR3 DNA sequence: TGCGCCAGCAGCCCCAGGGACGCGGAACGATACGAGCAGTACCTC. The rearrangement links TRBV4-1 to TRBJ2-7; D is tentatively TRBD1 or TRBD2 (5 bases each). Trimming pared 4 bases from V and 4 bases from J, leaving 17 bases between. The CDR3 runs to 15 residues. Germline V gene data show CDR1 as MGHRA and CDR2 as YSYEKL.

The chain uses TRBV27 and TRBJ2-6; D gene uncertain. Between the trimmed V and J ends, which lost 1 base and 2 bases, there was a span of 9 bases. The CDR3 has 16 residues. CDR1 is MNHEY and CDR2 is SMNVEV in the germline V gene (reference sequence). This CDR3 is CASSLLVGTGANVLTF. CDR3 DNA: TGTGCCAGCAGTTTATTGGTAGGGACTGGGGCCAACGTCCTGACTTTC.

The chain employs TRBV30 and TRBJ1-4; 10 bases map to TRBD1. With 3 bases clipped from V and 6 bases from J, the junction kept 4 bases outside the gene matches. The CDR3 has 14 residues. Germline-derived CDR1 and CDR2 are GTSNPN and SVGIG (reference sequence). For the CDR3, the DNA is TGTGCCTGGAGCCCCGACAGGGGGCATGAAAAACTGTTTTTT. Encoded protein: CAWSPDRGHEKLFF.

This clonotype showed up just a few times. This chain joins TRBV4-2 and TRBJ2-7; D is unresolved. This CDR3 spans 15 amino acids. Germline V gene data show CDR1 as LGHNA and CDR2 as YNFKEQ. The V gene lost 0 bases and the J gene lost 0 bases, with 9 bases spanning the gap. The CDR3 nucleotides read TGTGCCAGCAGCCAAGAAGGCAGTTTCTCCTACGAGCAGTACTTC. Protein product: CASSQEGSFSYEQYF.

The V call is TRBV15, the J call TRBJ1-6; possible D gene TRBD1, 5 bases. V shed 0 bases and J shed 9 bases, with 9 bases lying between them. The CDR3 covers 14 residues. Per germline, CDR1 LNHNV and CDR2 YYDKDF (reference sequence). DNA of the CDR3: TGTGCCACCAGCAGAGATGGGGGGGTTTCACCCCTCCACTTT. Amino acid sequence: CATSRDGGVSPLHF.

The V gene is TRBV27, the J gene TRBJ2-7, with 9 positions matching TRBD1. V was clipped by 5 bases and J by 7 bases; unmatched bases: 9. The germline V gene encodes CDR1 MNHEY and CDR2 SMNVEV (reference sequence). The CDR3 sequence is 14 residues long. CDR3: CASSNRDRAKEQYF. In nucleotides, the CDR3 is TGTGCCAGCAGTAACCGGGACAGGGCCAAGGAGCAGTACTTC.

This clonotype is categorized as large. The chain uses TRBV10-3 and TRBJ2-7; D is undetermined. This CDR3 contains 12 residues. Germline V lookup: CDR1 ENHRY, CDR2 SYGVKD. V was trimmed by 4 bases and J by 0 bases, leaving 4 bases between them. The CDR3 loop reads CAISAVSYEQYF. The CDR3 region has the DNA TGTGCCATCAGTGCGGTCTCCTACGAGCAGTACTTC.

The chain couples TRBV12-3 or TRBV12-4 to TRBJ1-1; TRBD1 matches at 10 bases. V shed 5 bases and J 11 bases; nucleotides not matched to a gene: 8. The CDR3 loop spans 13 amino acids. The CDR3: CASSPGTGAFAFF. The CDR3, as DNA: TGTGCCAGCAGTCCTGGGACAGGGGCATTCGCTTTCTTT.